These 10 T cell receptor beta chains were all obtained from the same sample, sequenced in a study of T cells expressing NK-cell markers. Following a re-call of the 5' RACE reads, TCRdb has one entry per CDR3 protein and lacks DNA. The data show about 460,000 distinct CDR3 sequences, and the top ten clones hold 1.4%. The sequenced material came from blood T cells: a sorted CD56 or NKG2C T cell subset, CD4+ or CD8+ T cells, or bulk PBMC T cells (not recorded which). The receptors derive from a woman between 50 and 59 years old in good health.

The chain links TRBV12-3 or TRBV12-4 to TRBJ2-2; TCRdb selects TRBD2, and the lack of DNA leaves this call unchecked. CDR3 length equals 16 residues. The CDR3 spells CASSSYSGRGTGELFF.

The chain joins TRBV11-3 to TRBJ2-1; TCRdb gives TRBD2 as the D gene, but with no DNA this cannot be confirmed. This CDR3 is 19 amino acids long. Germline V lookup: CDR1 SGHNT, CDR2 YENEEA. CDR3 residues: CASSLEGAIGTSGSREQFF.

The rearrangement links TRBV4-1 to TRBJ2-2; TCRdb calls TRBD1, which cannot be checked without DNA. This CDR3 spans 16 amino acids. Per germline, CDR1 MGHRA and CDR2 YSYEKL. The CDR3 loop is CASRPGQGSSTGELFF.

The J gene is TRBJ2-2, the V gene TRBV11-2; TCRdb names TRBD1, which stays unverified in the absence of DNA. Germline V lookup: CDR1 SGHAT, CDR2 FQNNGV. The CDR3 spans 16 residues. The CDR3 sequence: CASSFGPTGGSGELFF.

The genes are TRBV20-1 and TRBJ2-1; the TCRdb D gene call, TRBD1, has no DNA to confirm it. CDR3 length: 15 amino acids. The V gene's germline CDR1 is DFQATT and CDR2 SNEGSKA (reference sequence). CDR3 amino acids: CSARQPEGWGNEQFF.

This chain joins TRBV10-3 and TRBJ2-1; TCRdb outputs TRBD2, but without DNA this stays unchecked. From germline, CDR1 is ENHRY and CDR2 SYGVKD. The CDR3 is 14 amino acids. The CDR3 loop is CAITRLAGVSEQFF.

The gene calls are TRBV19 and TRBJ2-6. Germline CDR1 is LNHDA and CDR2 is SQIVND (reference sequence). The CDR3 sequence is 14 residues long. The CDR3 here is CASSARAGANVLTF. Full variable domain (rest looked up from reference TRBV19 and TRBJ2-6): DGGITQSPKYLFRKEGQNVTLSCEQNLNHDAMYWYRQDPGQGLRLIYYSQIVNDFQKGDIAEGYSVSREKKESFPLTVTSAQKNPTAFYLCASSARAGANVLTFGAGSRLTVL.

V gene TRBV5-1 combines with J gene TRBJ2-1; TCRdb's D call, TRBD2, is unchecked because there is no DNA. This CDR3 has 15 amino acids. In germline, CDR1 is SGHRS, CDR2 YFSETQ. CDR3 region: CASSSEAGGLGEQFF.

This chain joins TRBV29-1 and TRBJ2-1; there is no DNA to check the TCRdb D call of TRBD1. Germline V gives CDR1 SQVTM, CDR2 ANQGSEA. The CDR3 spans 11 residues. The CDR3 region is CSVQGRDEQFF.

The chain recombines TRBV19 with TRBJ2-7; absent DNA, TCRdb's TRBD2 call cannot be checked. The germline gives CDR1 LNHDA, CDR2 SQIVND (reference sequence). The CDR3 is 15 residues long. CDR3 protein: CASSVEPSGRDEQYF.